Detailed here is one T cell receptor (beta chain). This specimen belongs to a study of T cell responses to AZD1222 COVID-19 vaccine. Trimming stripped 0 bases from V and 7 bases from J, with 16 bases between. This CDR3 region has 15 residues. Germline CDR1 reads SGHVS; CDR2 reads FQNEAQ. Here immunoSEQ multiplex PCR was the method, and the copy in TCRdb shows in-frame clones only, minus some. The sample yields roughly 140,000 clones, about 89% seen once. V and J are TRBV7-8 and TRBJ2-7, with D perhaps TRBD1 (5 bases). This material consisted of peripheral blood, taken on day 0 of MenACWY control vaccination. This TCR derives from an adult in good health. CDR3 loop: CASSLAGRVMEEQYF. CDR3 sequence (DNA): TGTGCCAGCAGCTTAGCTGGCAGGGTAATGGAAGAGCAGTACTTC.